These T cell receptor beta chains were read from a single sample in a study of cytomegalovirus exposure and HLA in healthy donors. TCRdb's copy holds only in-frame clones and misses some; the assay was immunoSEQ multiplex PCR. The table records around 230,000 clones, over 75% of them present only once. Material: PBMCs. These receptors were collected from a boy aged 10-17 years in good health and CMV-seronegative. Each CDR3 is given with its conserved first and last residue. A D gene is named only where the DNA matches it firmly. Some rows mark clone size as missing; the rest say once, few, many or name a class of expanded clone.

v_call,clone_size,d_call,j_call,cdr3_aa,cdr3_nt
TRBV5-8,NA,TRBD2,TRBJ2-7,CASSLRGGEQYF,TGTGCCAGCAGCCTTCGGGGAGGGGAGCAGTACTTC
TRBV29-1,NA,TRBD1,TRBJ1-1,CSVSTGRDRGAFF,TGCAGCGTCTCCACCGGAAGAGACAGGGGAGCTTTCTTT
TRBV7-2,NA,NA,TRBJ2-7,CASSQDNSNREQYF,TGTGCCAGCAGCCAAGACAATTCCAACCGGGAGCAGTACTTC
TRBV6-5,NA,TRBD1,TRBJ2-3,CASSYFRGQGTDTQYF,TGTGCCAGCAGTTACTTCAGGGGGCAAGGCACAGATACGCAGTATTTT
TRBV7-2,NA,NA,TRBJ2-7,CASSLGPGVYEQYF,TGTGCCAGCAGCTTAGGTCCCGGGGTGTACGAGCAGTACTTC
TRBV7-2,few,NA,TRBJ2-1,CASSTYHNEQFF,TGTGCCAGCAGCACCTACCACAATGAGCAGTTCTTC
TRBV11-1,NA,NA,TRBJ2-3,CASSQGLGRDTQYF,TGTGCCAGCAGCCAGGGGCTTGGGAGAGATACGCAGTATTTT
TRBV30,NA,TRBD1,TRBJ1-1,CAWKRDRTGEAFF,TGTGCCTGGAAGAGGGACCGGACAGGCGAAGCTTTCTTT
TRBV6-1,NA,TRBD1,TRBJ2-7,CASANRGSSSYEQYF,TGTGCCAGCGCCAACAGGGGGTCTTCCTCCTACGAGCAGTACTTC
TRBV19,NA,TRBD1,TRBJ1-1,CASSTGGAWDTEAFF,TGTGCCAGTTCCACAGGGGGCGCATGGGACACTGAAGCTTTCTTT
TRBV9,NA,NA,TRBJ1-6,CASSETTGTLNSPLHF,TGTGCCAGCAGCGAAACAACAGGGACACTGAATTCACCCCTCCACTTT
TRBV6-1,few,NA,TRBJ2-1,CAAIDPASPNEQFF,TGTGCTGCGATTGACCCGGCTAGCCCGAATGAGCAGTTCTTC
TRBV19,NA,NA,TRBJ1-3,CASTRGDSGNTIYF,TGTGCCAGTACCCGGGGGGACTCTGGAAACACCATATATTTT
TRBV5-1,NA,TRBD1,TRBJ1-1,CASSFGGQGEAFF,TGCGCCAGCAGCTTCGGCGGACAGGGAGAAGCTTTCTTT
TRBV10-3,few,NA,TRBJ2-7,CASNPRGGLSSYEQYF,TGTGCCTCCAACCCGAGGGGAGGTCTTTCCTCCTACGAGCAGTACTTC
TRBV6-4,once,NA,TRBJ1-1,CASRGEGVNTEAFF,TGTGCCAGCAGGGGGGAGGGAGTGAACACTGAAGCTTTCTTT
TRBV4-1,NA,NA,TRBJ2-2,CASSQDSAGKRATGELFF,TGCGCCAGCAGCCAAGATTCGGCGGGAAAGAGGGCCACCGGGGAGCTGTTTTTT
TRBV5-4,NA,NA,TRBJ1-1,CASSLSLGMNTEAFF,TGTGCCAGCAGCTTGTCTCTCGGTATGAACACTGAAGCTTTCTTT
TRBV30,NA,NA,TRBJ1-1,CAWRPAARGAFF,TGTGCCTGGAGGCCCGCGGCAAGGGGAGCTTTCTTT
TRBV30,NA,TRBD2,TRBJ2-1,CAWSVGLAGNNEQFF,TGTGCCTGGAGTGTAGGGCTAGCGGGAAACAATGAGCAGTTCTTC
TRBV6-1,once,TRBD2,TRBJ2-5,CASSGLAEEIETQYF,TGTGCCAGCAGTGGACTAGCAGAAGAGATAGAGACCCAGTACTTC
TRBV23-1,NA,NA,TRBJ2-7,CAVEGFYEQYF,TGCGCCGTCGAGGGATTCTACGAGCAGTACTTC
TRBV19,NA,TRBD2,TRBJ2-6,CASSMWTSSGANVLTF,TGTGCCAGTAGTATGTGGACTAGCTCTGGGGCCAACGTCCTGACTTTC
TRBV29-1,NA,TRBD2,TRBJ2-5,CSVEGGLAGGYLQETQYF,TGCAGCGTTGAAGGAGGGCTAGCGGGGGGGTATCTCCAAGAGACCCAGTACTTC
TRBV25-1,NA,NA,TRBJ1-4,CASSESLYTQVEKLFF,TGTGCCAGCAGTGAAAGTCTGTACACCCAAGTTGAAAAACTGTTTTTT
TRBV2,NA,TRBD2,TRBJ2-7,CASRRTSGRFVYEQYF,TGTGCCAGCAGGAGGACTAGCGGGAGATTTGTATACGAGCAGTACTTC
TRBV14,NA,NA,TRBJ1-1,CASSLLKGVDTEAFF,TGTGCCAGCAGCCTCTTAAAGGGGGTAGACACTGAAGCTTTCTTT
TRBV9,NA,TRBD2,TRBJ2-1,CASSLTSGGGDEQFF,TGTGCCAGCAGCCTCACTAGCGGGGGGGGCGATGAGCAGTTCTTC
TRBV6-1,NA,NA,TRBJ1-2,CASSETEGEGGYGYTF,TGTGCCAGCAGTGAGACTGAGGGAGAGGGAGGGTATGGCTACACCTTC
TRBV11-2,NA,NA,TRBJ2-1,CASSPSGVAYNEQFF,TGTGCCAGCAGCCCCTCGGGAGTCGCGTACAATGAGCAGTTCTTC
TRBV15,NA,TRBD1,TRBJ1-2,CATLRQGPTYGYTF,TGTGCCACTTTAAGACAGGGTCCGACCTATGGCTACACCTTC
TRBV4-1,NA,NA,TRBJ1-1,CASSQDRGGAEAFF,TGCGCCAGCAGCCAAGACAGGGGTGGGGCTGAAGCTTTCTTT
TRBV7-9,NA,TRBD1,TRBJ2-7,CASSPGTGVYEQYF,TGTGCCAGCAGCCCCGGGACAGGGGTTTACGAGCAGTACTTC
TRBV5-1,once,TRBD1,TRBJ2-7,CASSLQGENFGVAYEQYF,TGCGCCAGCAGCTTACAGGGGGAAAACTTCGGCGTCGCCTACGAGCAGTACTTC
TRBV18,NA,NA,TRBJ1-1,CASSPGGGSDLGTEAFF,TGTGCCAGCTCACCTGGGGGAGGATCCGATTTGGGGACTGAAGCTTTCTTT
TRBV5-1,few,TRBD2,TRBJ2-1,CASSLGPSGGANEQFF,TGCGCCAGCAGCTTGGGTCCTAGCGGGGGGGCTAATGAGCAGTTCTTC
TRBV10-3,NA,TRBD1,TRBJ1-1,CAMSRGDTEAFF,TGTGCCATGTCCAGGGGGGACACTGAAGCTTTCTTT
TRBV5-6,NA,TRBD1,TRBJ1-3,CASSPLTGRSGNTIYF,TGTGCCAGCAGCCCACTGACAGGGAGGTCCGGAAACACCATATATTTT
TRBV5-6,once,TRBD1,TRBJ2-1,CASRAGTGAYNEQFF,TGTGCCAGCAGGGCCGGGACAGGGGCCTACAATGAGCAGTTCTTC
TRBV6-1,NA,TRBD2,TRBJ2-5,CASSAGTSGRGYQETQYF,TGTGCCAGCAGTGCAGGGACTAGCGGGAGGGGGTACCAAGAGACCCAGTACTTC
TRBV7-6,NA,NA,TRBJ2-1,CASSLQGGQSYNEQFF,TGTGCCAGCAGCTTACAGGGGGGACAAAGCTACAATGAGCAGTTCTTC
TRBV7-9,NA,NA,TRBJ2-7,CASSLLSREGEQYF,TGTGCCAGCAGCTTATTATCCAGGGAAGGCGAGCAGTACTTC
TRBV19,NA,TRBD1,TRBJ1-1,CASSINRGPTEAFF,TGTGCCAGTAGTATAAACAGGGGGCCGACTGAAGCTTTCTTT
TRBV9,NA,TRBD2,TRBJ2-1,CASSVGLAGVNEQFF,TGTGCCAGCAGCGTAGGGCTAGCGGGAGTTAATGAGCAGTTCTTC
TRBV5-4,NA,TRBD1,TRBJ1-2,CASRLQGGNYGYTF,TGTGCCAGCAGACTACAGGGGGGGAACTATGGCTACACCTTC
TRBV27,NA,NA,TRBJ1-5,CAGPSWQSNQPQHF,TGTGCCGGGCCGTCGTGGCAAAGCAATCAGCCCCAGCATTTT
TRBV15,NA,NA,TRBJ1-1,CATSRGKGRNTEAFF,TGTGCCACCAGCAGAGGCAAAGGGAGAAACACTGAAGCTTTCTTT
TRBV18,NA,TRBD1,TRBJ1-3,CASSDRGDAGNTIYF,TGTGCCAGCTCCGACAGGGGAGATGCTGGAAACACCATATATTTT
TRBV5-1,NA,NA,TRBJ1-1,CASSLAQGTNTEAFF,TGCGCCAGCAGCTTGGCTCAGGGGACGAACACTGAAGCTTTCTTT
TRBV27,many,NA,TRBJ1-1,CASTQRGGNTEAFF,TGTGCCAGCACCCAGCGAGGAGGAAACACTGAAGCTTTCTTT